This TCR beta chain is from a study of T cell responses to AZD1222 COVID-19 vaccine. Study-wide results and caveats: None of the repertoires were sampled until the peak T cell response had passed.

In germline, CDR1 is LNHDA, CDR2 SQIVND (reference sequence). V was pared by 3 bases and J by 6 bases, with 16 bases between. This CDR3 comprises 15 residues. This clone showed up just once. What it binds is not known. Using immunoSEQ multiplex PCR, the repertoire was profiled, and TCRdb retains in-frame clones only, with some absent. This table holds 70,000 to 75,000 clones, roughly 75% found once. Specimen: peripheral blood, collected 28 days after the second AZD1222 dose. This chain links TRBV19 with TRBJ2-3; no firm D call. This receptor was obtained from an adult who received the AZD1222 COVID-19 vaccine. The DNA of the CDR3 is TGTGCCAGTAGTATTCTCTCTAGATCCGCCGATACGCAGTATTTT. Protein: CASSILSRSADTQYF.